The next 20 T cell receptor beta chains were all read from a single sample in a study of blood T cell repertoires in COVID-19 (TCRdb year 2020). Library prep was done by the immunoSEQ multiplex PCR assay. This immuneACCESS table, as held by TCRdb, lists in-frame sequences with V and J called but not all clones. Of the missing ones, under half trace to an unresolved V gene in checked studies; the others have no known cause. The sample table lists fewer than 300,000 clones, roughly 85% of them with a count of one. About 2.5% of the sample is taken by the ten largest. Input material: PBMCs or T cells enriched from blood (not recorded which). These receptors originate from a woman aged 45-59 years who had recovered from COVID-19.

J is TRBJ1-2 and V is TRBV4-1; 10 bases are shared with TRBD1. The CDR3 is 16 amino acids. Trimming took 0 bases from V and 6 from J; bases not matched to a gene: 7. The germline gives CDR1 MGHRA, CDR2 YSYEKL. In DNA form, the CDR3 reads TGCGCCAGCAGCCAAGATCCGGGACAGGGGATGAATGGCTACACCTTC. Protein product: CASSQDPGQGMNGYTF.

This chain links TRBV2 with TRBJ2-5; 7 bases map to TRBD2. This CDR3 is 13 amino acids long. CDR1 is SNHLY, CDR2 FYNNEI, per germline. Trimming cost V 6 bases and J 5 bases; bases outside gene matches: 6. In nucleotides, the CDR3 is TGTGCCAGCAGGCGTACTAGCGTCGAGACCCAGTACTTC. This encodes CASRRTSVETQYF. Looking up the rest from reference TRBV2 and TRBJ2-5 gives the full variable domain: EPEVTQTPSHQVTQMGQEVILRCVPISNHLYFYWYRQILGQKVEFLVSFYNNEISEKSEIFDDQFSVERPDGSNFTLKIRSTKLEDSAMYFCASRRTSVETQYFGPGTRLLVL.

The rearrangement joins TRBV7-9 to TRBJ2-3; 8 nucleotides line up with TRBD1. Germline V gene data show CDR1 as SEHNR and CDR2 as FQNEAQ (reference sequence). This CDR3 is built from 15 residues. V lost 6 bases to trimming and J lost 5 bases; unmatched junction nucleotides: 10. CDR3 protein: CASSIQGAHLDTQYF. The CDR3 nucleotides read TGTGCCAGCAGTATTCAGGGGGCGCATTTAGATACGCAGTATTTT. Combining the CDR3 with reference TRBV7-9 and TRBJ2-3 gives the whole variable domain DTGVSQNPRHKITKRGQNVTFRCDPISEHNRLYWYRQTLGQGPEFLTYFQNEAQLEKSRLLSDRFSAERPKGSFSTLEIQRTEQGDSAMYLCASSIQGAHLDTQYFGPGTRLTVL.

The chain is built from TRBV29-1 and TRBJ2-5; TRBD1 matches 10 bases. The CDR3 is 15 residues long. Per germline, CDR1 SQVTM and CDR2 ANQGSEA. The junction had 5 bases not matched to a gene; V was cut back by 0 bases and J by 4 bases. CDR3 nucleotides: TGCAGCGTTGAAGAACCCGGACAGGGGGTAGAGACCCAGTACTTC. It codes for CSVEEPGQGVETQYF.

V gene TRBV19 combines with J gene TRBJ2-3; D may be TRBD2 (5 bases). Trimming stripped 5 bases from V and 2 bases from J, with 17 bases between. Germline loops: CDR1 LNHDA, CDR2 SQIVND (reference sequence). This CDR3 spans 16 amino acids. Here the CDR3 DNA reads TGTGCCAGTAGTTCGCCTGGGAGCCCTACCACAGATACGCAGTATTTT. It specifies CASSSPGSPTTDTQYF.

V is TRBV10-3 and J is TRBJ1-6; perhaps TRBD1 as D (6 bases). This CDR3 has 14 residues. Per the germline V gene, CDR1 is ENHRY and CDR2 is SYGVKD. V shed 6 bases and J shed 0 bases, with 6 bases lying between them. In DNA form, the CDR3 reads TGTGCCATCAGCAGGGGCTCCTATAATTCACCCCTCCACTTT. It translates to CAISRGSYNSPLHF.

The genes are TRBV5-1 and TRBJ1-3; TRBD1 agrees at 10 bases. V trimming: 4 bases; J trimming: 2 bases; junction bases outside the gene matches: 3. Germline V gene lookup returns CDR1 SGHRS and CDR2 YFSETQ. The CDR3 length is 15 residues. The CDR3 region is CASSLGQGAGNTIYF. CDR3 bases: TGCGCCAGCAGCCTAGGACAGGGGGCTGGAAACACCATATATTTT.

The genes are TRBV6-2 or TRBV6-3 and TRBJ2-1; 7 nucleotides line up with TRBD1. Trimming cost V 5 bases and J 0 bases; bases outside gene matches: 7. Germline lookup yields CDR1 MNHEY and CDR2 SVGEGT. The CDR3 contains 16 residues. The CDR3 sequence: CASSQRGQNSYNEQFF. CDR3 DNA: TGTGCCAGCAGTCAACGGGGACAGAACTCCTACAATGAGCAGTTCTTC.

The J gene is TRBJ2-7, the V gene TRBV7-9, with D maybe TRBD1 (6 bases). The V end was cut by 4 bases, the J end by 3 bases, with 13 bases between. Per the germline V gene, CDR1 is SEHNR and CDR2 is FQNEAQ (reference sequence). This CDR3 region has 14 residues. The CDR3 DNA reads as TGTGCCAGCAGCTCGCGACAGGAAAACTACGAGCAGTACTTC. It yields the protein CASSSRQENYEQYF.

DNA for the CDR3: TGTGCCAGCTCCCCGGGGTCCTATCAGCCCCAGCATTTT. Its protein product is CASSPGSYQPQHF. V is TRBV18 and J is TRBJ1-5, with D unclear. Germline CDR1 KGHSH, CDR2 LQKENI. Trimming pared 6 bases from V and 5 bases from J, leaving 11 bases between. CDR3 length: 13 residues.

The gene calls are TRBV6-1 and TRBJ1-2; TRBD1 agrees at 7 bases. This CDR3 region has 15 residues. Looked up from germline, CDR1 is MNHNS and CDR2 is SASEGT. The V gene end was trimmed by 2 bases and the J gene end by 7 bases; junction bases not matched to a gene: 10. In nucleotides, the CDR3 is TGTGCCAGCAGTGAATCAGGACAGGTGGCCGGTGGCTACACCTTC. Protein product: CASSESGQVAGGYTF.

The chain employs TRBV5-1 and TRBJ2-7; weak D call: TRBD1 (6 bases). Germline CDR1 and CDR2: SGHRS and YFSETQ. CDR3 length equals 14 residues. The V end was cut by 3 bases, the J end by 0 bases, with 10 bases between. The CDR3 region is CASSSDSFSYEQYF. The DNA for the CDR3 is TGCGCCAGCAGCTCGGACAGTTTCTCCTACGAGCAGTACTTC.

CDR3 sequence (DNA): TGTGCCTTGGCGGGAACCTATAATGAAAAACTGTTTTTT. Encoded protein: CALAGTYNEKLFF. V gene TRBV30 combines with J gene TRBJ1-4; D gene uncertain. Per germline, CDR1 GTSNPN and CDR2 SVGIG (reference sequence). This CDR3 comprises 13 residues. Trimming shortened V by 7 bases and J by 4 bases, and 13 bases separated the two germline ends.

This sequence joins TRBV7-2 and TRBJ1-1, with a weak D call TRBD1 (5 bases). The CDR3 contains 16 residues. The germline CDR1 and CDR2 sequences are SGHTA and FQGNSA. V was pared by 3 bases and J by 2 bases, with 16 bases between. The chain's CDR3 is CASSLRPFRVNTEAFF. DNA for the CDR3: TGTGCCAGCAGCTTGAGGCCGTTCAGGGTAAACACTGAAGCTTTCTTT.

The chain is built from TRBV19 and TRBJ1-1; perhaps TRBD1 as D (6 bases). CDR1 and CDR2 from the germline V gene are LNHDA and SQIVND (reference sequence). Trimming took 5 bases from V and 3 from J, leaving 16 bases between them. CDR3 size: 15 residues. The CDR3 reads CASSYGTPGHTEAFF. The CDR3 coding sequence is TGTGCCAGTAGTTACGGGACACCCGGACACACTGAAGCTTTCTTT. The variable domain in full, completed from reference TRBV19 and TRBJ1-1, reads DGGITQSPKYLFRKEGQNVTLSCEQNLNHDAMYWYRQDPGQGLRLIYYSQIVNDFQKGDIAEGYSVSREKKESFPLTVTSAQKNPTAFYLCASSYGTPGHTEAFFGQGTRLTVV.

This clone showed up just a few times. This sequence joins TRBV28 and TRBJ1-5; TRBD1 matches at 8 bases. J gave up 4 bases and V 3 bases, and 8 bases lay outside the gene matches. The CDR3 is made up of 16 amino acids. Germline lookup yields CDR1 MDHEN and CDR2 SYDVKM. CDR3 nucleotide sequence: TGTGCCAGCAGTTTTTGGGGACAGGTCCTGAATCAGCCCCAGCATTTT. Its translation is CASSFWGQVLNQPQHF.

V gene TRBV7-2 combines with J gene TRBJ2-7; 9 nucleotides align to TRBD2. V was clipped by 0 bases and J by 2 bases; unmatched bases: 2. CDR3 length: 15 residues. Germline assignment: CDR1 SGHTA and CDR2 FQGNSA. CDR3 nucleotide sequence: TGTGCCAGCAGCTTAGCTAGCGGGGGAACCTACGAGCAGTACTTC. Its protein product is CASSLASGGTYEQYF.

The V and J genes are TRBV6-1 and TRBJ1-4; D perhaps matches TRBD1 (5 bases). CDR1 is MNHNS, CDR2 SASEGT, per germline. The CDR3 spans 15 residues. The germline V and J ends were trimmed by 2 bases and 7 bases, with 14 bases remaining between them. The chain's CDR3 is CASSELGRVSEKLFF. The CDR3 DNA follows: TGTGCCAGCAGTGAATTAGGCAGGGTCTCTGAAAAACTGTTTTTT.

The chain joins TRBV5-1 to TRBJ2-3, with 9 positions matching TRBD2. This CDR3 region has 18 residues. V was pared by 4 bases and J by 0 bases, with 12 bases of the junction left unmatched. Germline CDR1 reads SGHRS; CDR2 reads YFSETQ. As DNA, the CDR3 is TGCGCCAGCAGCGGTGCGACTAGCGGACTAAGTAGCACAGATACGCAGTATTTT. As protein: CASSGATSGLSSTDTQYF.

The CDR3, as DNA: TGTGCCAGCAGCGCCGGGACAGGGGGCTTTGGTGGCTACACCTTC. Translation gives CASSAGTGGFGGYTF. V is TRBV9 and J is TRBJ1-2; TRBD1 matches at 12 bases. The germline V gene encodes CDR1 SGDLS and CDR2 YYNGEE. V was clipped by 3 bases and J by 7 bases; unmatched bases: 7. CDR3 length: 15 amino acids.